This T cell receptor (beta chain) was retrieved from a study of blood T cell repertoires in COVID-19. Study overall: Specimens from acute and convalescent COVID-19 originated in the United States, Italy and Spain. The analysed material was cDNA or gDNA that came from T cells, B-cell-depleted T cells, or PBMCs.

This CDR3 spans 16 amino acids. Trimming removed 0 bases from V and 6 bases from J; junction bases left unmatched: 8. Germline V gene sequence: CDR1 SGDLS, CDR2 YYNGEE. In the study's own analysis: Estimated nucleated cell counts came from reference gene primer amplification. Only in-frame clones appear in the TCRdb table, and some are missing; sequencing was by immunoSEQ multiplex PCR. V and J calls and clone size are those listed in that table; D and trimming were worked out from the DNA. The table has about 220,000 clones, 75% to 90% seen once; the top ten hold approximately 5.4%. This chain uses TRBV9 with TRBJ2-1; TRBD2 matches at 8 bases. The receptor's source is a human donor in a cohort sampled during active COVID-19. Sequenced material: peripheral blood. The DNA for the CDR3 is TGTGCCAGCAGCGTAGGAGGTAGCGGGATGGGCAATGAGCAGTTCTTC. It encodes CASSVGGSGMGNEQFF. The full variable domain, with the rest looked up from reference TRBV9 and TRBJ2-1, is DSGVTQTPKHLITATGQRVTLRCSPRSGDLSVYWYQQSLDQGLQFLIQYYNGEERAKGNILERFSAQQFPDLHSELNLSSLELGDSALYFCASSVGGSGMGNEQFFGPGTRLTVL.